Below, 5 T cell receptor beta chains from the same sample are listed, as sequenced in a study of blood T cell repertoires in COVID-19. Sequencing used immunoSEQ multiplex PCR; TCRdb keeps in-frame clones, though not all of them. Altogether roughly 67,000 clones are present, approximately 87% being singletons, with the ten largest covering just under 4.5%. Sequencing was performed on peripheral blood. The receptor source for this set is a man aged 50-60 years with active COVID-19.

A few counts support this clone. The chain has TRBV4-3 and TRBJ1-1; TRBD1 might be the D (5 bases). The germline gives CDR1 LGHNA, CDR2 YSLEER. The CDR3 contains 13 residues. V was pared by 4 bases and J by 1 base, with 7 bases between. CDR3 coding DNA: TGCGCCAGCAGCCGTACAGGGAACACTGAAGCTTTCTTT. It yields the protein CASSRTGNTEAFF.

The chain recombines TRBV19 with TRBJ1-3; 8 bases line up with TRBD1. The length of the CDR3 is 16 residues. Germline V gene lookup returns CDR1 LNHDA and CDR2 SQIVND (reference sequence). The V and J ends lost 7 bases and 3 bases, in that order; junction bases with no gene match: 11. For the CDR3, the DNA is TGTGCCAGTACCCAATTCAGGGGGCCGCTTGGAAACACCATATATTTT. Its translation: CASTQFRGPLGNTIYF.

The chain has TRBV2 and TRBJ1-2, with 7 positions matching TRBD1. The J segment lost 4 bases and the V segment lost 7 bases, leaving 6 bases of the junction unmatched. The CDR3 spans 13 residues. Per germline, CDR1 SNHLY and CDR2 FYNNEI. The CDR3 DNA is TGTGCCAGCAAGACACAGGGGATCTATGGCTACACCTTC. The encoded protein is CASKTQGIYGYTF.

The chain uses TRBV2 and TRBJ2-1; D is ambiguous. In germline, CDR1 is SNHLY, CDR2 FYNNEI. The germline V and J ends were trimmed by 0 bases and 8 bases, with 8 bases remaining between them. The CDR3 covers 13 residues. The DNA for the CDR3 is TGTGCCAGCAGTGAAGCCCCTAGAGATGAGCAGTTCTTC. Amino acids: CASSEAPRDEQFF.

The rearrangement uses TRBV18 and TRBJ1-3; 8 nucleotides match TRBD1. The CDR3 is 19 residues long. Looked up from germline, CDR1 is KGHSH and CDR2 is LQKENI. V lost 1 base and J lost 1; bases outside the gene matches: 12. The chain's CDR3 is CASSPLGFETGDSGNTIYF. The CDR3 nucleotides read TGTGCCAGCTCACCACTGGGCTTTGAGACAGGGGATTCTGGAAACACCATATATTTT. The variable domain in full, with the rest retrieved from reference TRBV18 and TRBJ1-3, is NAGVMQNPRHLVRRRGQEARLRCSPMKGHSHVYWYRQLPEEGLKFMVYLQKENIIDESGMPKERFSAEFPKEGPSILRIQQVVRGDSAAYFCASSPLGFETGDSGNTIYFGEGSWLTVV.